Listed below are T cell receptor beta chains from one sample, sequenced in a study of blood T cells in healthy people across ages. TCRdb reprocessed the 5' RACE reads via MiXCR and lists one record per CDR3 protein. The sample holds 1.8 million or so distinct CDR3 sequences, around 42% seen once. The sample was blood. The receptors originated from a human donor in good health. Both conserved end residues are part of each CDR3. Each record gives: V gene, D gene, clone size, J gene, CDR3 protein, CDR3 DNA. D genes are given only for firm matches. A row's size may be missing; if present it is once, few, many or a size class.

>TRBV5-1|TRBD2|few|TRBJ2-3
CASSFAASGGELDTQYF
TGCGCCAGCAGCTTCGCGGCTAGCGGGGGAGAACTAGATACGCAGTATTTT
>TRBV29-1|-|-|TRBJ2-5
CSVSPGIETQCF
TGCAGCGTAAGCCCAGGGATCGAGACCCAGTGCTTC
>TRBV5-1|TRBD2|-|TRBJ2-1
CASSSAGDYNEQFF
TGCGCCAGCAGCTCAGCGGGGGACTACAATGAGCAGTTCTTC
>TRBV6-1|TRBD1|-|TRBJ2-2
CASSGTQGADTGELFF
TGTGCCAGCAGTGGGACGCAGGGGGCGGACACCGGGGAGCTGTTTTTT
>TRBV24-1|-|-|TRBJ2-1
CATSEVLGGNEQFF
TGTGCCACCAGTGAAGTCTTAGGGGGAAATGAGCAGTTCTTC
>TRBV29-1|-|-|TRBJ2-1
CSVERVNEQFF
TGCAGCGTTGAGAGGGTCAATGAGCAGTTCTTC
>TRBV4-3|-|few|TRBJ1-2
CASSQEVILKGLYGYTF
TGCGCCAGCAGCCAAGAGGTCATACTAAAGGGATTATATGGCTACACCTTC
>TRBV7-2|-|few|TRBJ2-3
CASSLVGASSTDTQYF
TGTGCCAGCAGCTTAGTTGGAGCCTCTAGCACAGATACGCAGTATTTT
>TRBV6-2/TRBV6-3|-|-|TRBJ2-2
CASSSYNSRNGARTGELFF
TGTGCCAGCAGTTCCTACAATTCAAGAAACGGTGCGAGGACCGGGGAGCTGTTTTTT
>TRBV6-5|TRBD1|few|TRBJ1-5
CASSAVGGSNQPQHF
TGTGCCAGCAGTGCCGTAGGGGGCAGCAATCAGCCCCAGCATTTT
>TRBV5-4|-|few|TRBJ2-3
CASRRRDSDTQYF
TGTGCCAGCAGAAGGCGGGATTCGGATACGCAGTATTTT
>TRBV7-2|-|-|TRBJ1-5
CASSPGGRSNQPQHF
TGTGCCAGCAGCCCGGGGGGCAGGAGTAATCAGCCCCAGCATTTT
>TRBV5-1|-|-|TRBJ1-5
CASSADGSNQPQHF
TGCGCCAGCAGCGCCGACGGAAGCAATCAGCCCCAGCATTTT
>TRBV11-2|-|few|TRBJ1-2
CASSLAGQVSYTF
TGTGCCAGCAGCTTAGCGGGGCAGGTTAGCTACACCTTC
>TRBV3-1|-|-|TRBJ1-3
CASSHHNGNTIYF
TGTGCCAGCAGCCATCATAACGGAAACACCATATATTTT
>TRBV11-3|-|-|TRBJ2-3
CASSPGGPSRVTQYF
TGTGCCAGCAGCCCAGGGGGGCCGTCGAGGGTTACGCAGTATTTT